Shown below are 31 T cell receptor beta chains from a single sample sequenced in a study of OX40 agonist ivuxolimab in advanced cancers. Clones were read by immunoSEQ multiplex PCR, and TCRdb kept only the in-frame ones, dropping some. The data hold 45,000 to 60,000 clones, with about 88% observed a single time. This material consisted of CD4+ or CD8+ T cells sorted from blood, taken in a trial of the OX40 agonist ivuxolimab. All receptors derive from an adult with an advanced solid tumor such as melanoma, head and neck, liver or kidney cancer.

The chain couples TRBV5-1 to TRBJ2-5; D remains ambiguous. The CDR3 has 12 residues. Germline lookup yields CDR1 SGHRS and CDR2 YFSETQ. Trimming stripped 1 base from V and 5 bases from J, with 6 bases between. The CDR3 protein is CASSLYGETQYF. CDR3 in DNA: TGCGCCAGCAGCTTGTATGGCGAGACCCAGTACTTC.

The chain employs TRBV5-1 and TRBJ1-1; no firm D call. This CDR3 is built from 15 residues. Germline-derived CDR1 and CDR2 are SGHRS and YFSETQ. Trimming took 4 bases from V and 1 from J, leaving 14 bases between them. The CDR3 loop is CASSKETQGNTEAFF. The DNA of the CDR3 is TGCGCCAGCAGCAAGGAGACCCAAGGGAACACTGAAGCTTTCTTT.

This chain links TRBV27 with TRBJ1-2; tentative D call: TRBD1 (5 bases). Trimming took 2 bases from V and 5 from J, leaving 9 bases between them. This CDR3 has 13 residues. Germline CDR1 is MNHEY and CDR2 is SMNVEV (reference sequence). In DNA, the CDR3 is TGTGCCAGCAGTTTAGAGGGGAGGTATGGCTACACCTTC. Amino acid sequence: CASSLEGRYGYTF.

This clone was picked up one time. The chain employs TRBV7-2 and TRBJ1-3; 9 bases match TRBD1. Per germline, CDR1 SGHTA and CDR2 FQGNSA. The CDR3 covers 14 residues. Germline trimming cut 6 bases from V and 4 bases from J; bases unmatched to any gene: 4. CDR3 DNA sequence: TGTGCCAGCAGTTATACAGGGGGCGGAAACACCATATATTTT. As protein: CASSYTGGGNTIYF. Supplemented by reference TRBV7-2 and TRBJ1-3, the full variable domain reads GAGVSQSPSNKVTEKGKDVELRCDPISGHTALYWYRQSLGQGLEFLIYFQGNSAPDKSGLPSDRFSAERTGGSVSTLTIQRTQQEDSAVYLCASSYTGGGNTIYFGEGSWLTVV.

The chain employs TRBV11-3 and TRBJ2-1; 10 bases agree with TRBD2. Trimming removed 6 bases from V and 8 bases from J; junction bases left unmatched: 10. The germline V gene has CDR1 SGHNT and CDR2 YENEEA. The CDR3 covers 15 residues. CDR3 region: CASSRIAGGSDEQFF. CDR3 DNA sequence: TGTGCCAGCAGTCGAATAGCGGGAGGATCGGATGAGCAGTTCTTC. Variable domain in full (rest from reference TRBV11-3 and TRBJ2-1): EAGVVQSPRYKIIEKKQPVAFWCNPISGHNTLYWYLQNLGQGPELLIRYENEEAVDDSQLPKDRFSAERLKGVDSTLKIQPAELGDSAVYLCASSRIAGGSDEQFFGPGTRLTVL.

This clone was seen a few times. The chain joins TRBV27 to TRBJ2-7, with 9 bases matching TRBD1. Trimming cost V 3 bases and J 3 bases; bases outside gene matches: 6. This CDR3 comprises 15 residues. Germline CDR1 reads MNHEY; CDR2 reads SMNVEV (reference sequence). In nucleotides, the CDR3 is TGTGCCAGCAGTTTTGCGGGACAGGGAGTCTACGAGCAGTACTTC. Amino acids: CASSFAGQGVYEQYF.

The V gene is TRBV18, the J gene TRBJ2-7, with 7 bases fitting TRBD1. Germline V gene lookup returns CDR1 KGHSH and CDR2 LQKENI. The CDR3 runs 14 residues. V shed 4 bases, J shed 5 bases, and the junction held 8 bases outside the gene matches. In DNA form, the CDR3 reads TGTGCCAGCTCACGGGACAGACCCCTCGACGAGCAGTACTTC. Translating gives CASSRDRPLDEQYF.

The CDR3 DNA reads as TGTGCCAGCAGTTACGGAGGGGGGGGAGCTTTCTTT. It codes for CASSYGGGGAFF. This chain connects TRBV6-6 to TRBJ1-1, with D tentatively TRBD1 (6 bases). The germline V gene encodes CDR1 MNHNY and CDR2 SVGAGI (reference sequence). Trimming removed 2 bases at V and 10 bases at J, with 11 bases between. The CDR3 is 12 residues long.

The chain employs TRBV27 and TRBJ2-3; TRBD2 might be the D (5 bases). This CDR3 is 14 amino acids long. Germline V gives CDR1 MNHEY, CDR2 SMNVEV (reference sequence). The V and J ends lost 3 bases and 0 bases respectively, with 7 bases between them. CDR3 residues: CASSLRASTDTQYF. CDR3 nucleotide sequence: TGTGCCAGCAGTTTGAGGGCGAGCACAGATACGCAGTATTTT.

The chain uses TRBV2 and TRBJ1-6, with D possibly being TRBD1 (5 bases). Germline values: CDR1 SNHLY, CDR2 FYNNEI. V lost 0 bases and J 6 bases, leaving 6 bases between the germline ends. This CDR3 region has 14 residues. CDR3 protein: CASSEATANSPLHF. The DNA for the CDR3 is TGTGCCAGCAGTGAAGCGACAGCTAATTCACCCCTCCACTTT.

The gene calls are TRBV30 and TRBJ1-5; D perhaps matches TRBD1 (5 bases). The CDR3 length is 13 residues. Per germline, CDR1 GTSNPN and CDR2 SVGIG (reference sequence). V was pared by 2 bases and J by 3 bases, with 8 bases between. The DNA of the CDR3 is TGTGCCTGGAGTCGGGACCACAATCAGCCCCAGCATTTT. This translates into CAWSRDHNQPQHF.

V is TRBV11-3 and J is TRBJ2-1; TRBD2 agrees at 10 bases. Trimming took 3 bases from V and 13 from J; bases not matched to a gene: 6. Germline CDR1 SGHNT, CDR2 YENEEA. The CDR3 loop spans 13 amino acids. The CDR3 is CASSFPAGGSQFF. The DNA for the CDR3 is TGTGCCAGCAGCTTCCCAGCGGGAGGGTCACAGTTCTTC.

The chain joins TRBV15 to TRBJ2-4, with a possible D match to TRBD2 (6 bases). CDR3 length equals 14 residues. Germline lookup yields CDR1 LNHNV and CDR2 YYDKDF (reference sequence). V dropped 5 bases and J dropped 3 bases, with 11 bases sitting between them. The CDR3 is CATSRPGDKNIQYF. In DNA form, the CDR3 reads TGTGCCACCAGCCGCCCGGGAGACAAAAACATTCAGTACTTC.

This sequence joins TRBV7-3 and TRBJ2-6; no reliable D call. CDR1 SGHTA and CDR2 FQGTGA come from the germline V gene. V was shortened by 2 bases and J by 0 bases, with 8 bases between the two germline ends. There are 16 residues in the CDR3. CDR3 bases: TGTGCCAGCAGCTTAGCAGACAACTCTGGGGCCAACGTCCTGACTTTC. As protein: CASSLADNSGANVLTF.

The rearrangement joins TRBV11-2 to TRBJ2-1; 7 nucleotides agree with TRBD2. The CDR3 has 17 residues. The J segment lost 5 bases and the V segment lost 4 bases, leaving 14 bases of the junction unmatched. The germline V gene encodes CDR1 SGHAT and CDR2 FQNNGV. The CDR3 coding sequence is TGTGCCAGCAGCTCTATTCGGACTAGTAGGAGGAACAATGAGCAGTTCTTC. Its translation is CASSSIRTSRRNNEQFF.

V and J are TRBV19 and TRBJ2-3; TRBD1 matches 9 bases. CDR3 length: 14 residues. Germline CDR1 and CDR2: LNHDA and SQIVND (reference sequence). V was pared by 5 bases and J by 6 bases, with 6 bases of the junction left unmatched. CDR3 amino acids: CASSPGQGFDTQYF. The DNA for the CDR3 is TGTGCCAGTAGTCCGGGACAGGGTTTCGATACGCAGTATTTT.

This clone occurred once. Other DNA variants within this sample encode the same CDR3. The chain couples TRBV9 to TRBJ2-7; the D is unclear. The CDR3 sequence is 13 residues long. Trimming took 0 bases from V and 0 from J, leaving 4 bases between them. Germline V gene data show CDR1 as SGDLS and CDR2 as YYNGEE. The CDR3 reads CASSVADSYEQYF. The CDR3 nucleotides are TGTGCCAGCAGCGTAGCCGACTCCTACGAGCAGTACTTC.

The CDR3 sequence: CASSLASGTRTDTQYF. CDR3 bases: TGCGCCAGCAGCTTGGCTAGCGGGACCCGCACAGATACGCAGTATTTT. V and J are TRBV5-1 and TRBJ2-3; 9 bases are shared with TRBD2. J gave up 1 base and V 0 bases, and 3 bases lay outside the gene matches. Germline CDR1 SGHRS, CDR2 YFSETQ. The CDR3 extends over 16 amino acids.

CDR3: CASSFRWRTDTQYF. The CDR3 DNA follows: TGTGCCAGTAGTTTTAGGTGGCGCACAGATACGCAGTATTTT. The chain is built from TRBV19 and TRBJ2-3, with D unresolved. Trimming shortened V by 5 bases and J by 1 base, and 10 bases separated the two germline ends. This CDR3 is 14 amino acids long. Germline V lookup: CDR1 LNHDA, CDR2 SQIVND (reference sequence).

The V and J genes are TRBV28 and TRBJ1-2, with 7 bases aligning to TRBD1. The CDR3 loop spans 13 amino acids. Trimming removed 7 bases from V and 6 bases from J; junction bases left unmatched: 8. CDR1 MDHEN and CDR2 SYDVKM come from the germline V gene. This CDR3 is CASNSRDRDGYTF. The CDR3 nucleotides read TGTGCCAGCAATTCCAGAGACAGGGATGGCTACACCTTC.

This clone was detected a few times. V is TRBV13 and J is TRBJ2-2; D assignment may be TRBD1 or TRBD2 (7 bases each). The CDR3 sequence is 15 residues long. V was shortened by 5 bases and J by 5 bases, with 15 bases between the two germline ends. Germline V gives CDR1 PRHDT, CDR2 FYEKMQ (reference sequence). The CDR3 loop is CASSPYRGGTGELFF. CDR3 nucleotide sequence: TGTGCCAGCAGCCCCTACAGGGGAGGGACCGGGGAGCTGTTTTTT.

CDR3 bases: TGTGCCAGCAGTGAACAGAATAACGAGCAGTACTTC. Translating it yields CASSEQNNEQYF. The chain couples TRBV2 to TRBJ2-7, with D unclear. Trimming took off 2 bases at V and 5 bases at J, with 7 bases between the two ends. CDR3 length: 12 amino acids. The germline V gene encodes CDR1 SNHLY and CDR2 FYNNEI.

The chain carries TRBV7-3 and TRBJ2-3, with 15 nucleotides matching TRBD2. The CDR3 has 16 residues. The J segment lost 3 bases and the V segment lost 5 bases, leaving 3 bases of the junction unmatched. Germline loops: CDR1 SGHTA, CDR2 FQGTGA. The CDR3 DNA sequence: TGTGCCAGCAGCCTGGGACTAGCGGGAGGTACAGATACGCAGTATTTT. It yields the protein CASSLGLAGGTDTQYF.

This sequence joins TRBV18 and TRBJ1-5, with D unclear. Germline CDR1 reads KGHSH; CDR2 reads LQKENI. This CDR3 contains 16 residues. Trimming took 2 bases from V and 2 from J, leaving 13 bases between them. The CDR3 loop is CASSPVGGFGNQPQHF. Here the CDR3 DNA reads TGTGCCAGCTCACCAGTTGGCGGCTTTGGCAATCAGCCCCAGCATTTT.

The CDR3 bases are TGTGCCAGCAGTGAAAGAGGGACAGGGATTGCGACCATATATTTT. Translated, it gives CASSERGTGIATIYF. V usage is TRBV2 and J usage is TRBJ1-3; TRBD1 aligns across 9 bases. This CDR3 comprises 15 residues. The junction had 9 bases not matched to a gene; V was cut back by 2 bases and J by 10 bases. Germline CDR1 reads SNHLY; CDR2 reads FYNNEI.

The chain uses TRBV7-3 and TRBJ2-3, with 7 bases lining up with TRBD2. Germline V lookup: CDR1 SGHTA, CDR2 FQGTGA. Germline trimming cut 1 base from V and 7 bases from J; bases unmatched to any gene: 11. There are 16 residues in the CDR3. The CDR3 DNA reads TGTGCCAGCAGCTTAATGGGGCGGGAGCCGGGTAATACGCAGTATTTT. Its translation: CASSLMGREPGNTQYF.

This clone was detected only once. The V gene is TRBV7-3, the J gene TRBJ2-4, with D possibly TRBD1 on 6 matching bases. Germline CDR1 is SGHTA and CDR2 is FQGTGA. V dropped 5 bases and J dropped 4 bases, with 30 bases sitting between them. The CDR3 totals 20 residues. Here the CDR3 reads CASSPVGRGMLSLSKNIQYF. For the CDR3, the DNA is TGTGCCAGCAGCCCCGTGGGCAGGGGAATGTTAAGTCTAAGTAAAAACATTCAGTACTTC.

The chain employs TRBV9 and TRBJ1-1, with a possible D match to TRBD1 (6 bases). V lost 3 bases, J lost 4 bases, and 13 bases lay in between. The CDR3 covers 14 residues. In germline, CDR1 is SGDLS, CDR2 YYNGEE. CDR3 bases: TGTGCCAGCAGCGGGGGGGGCGGTGGCACTGAAGCTTTCTTT. Amino acids: CASSGGGGGTEAFF.

V gene TRBV30 combines with J gene TRBJ1-2; D gene ambiguous. From germline, CDR1 is GTSNPN and CDR2 SVGIG (reference sequence). This CDR3 is built from 17 residues. The V end was cut by 1 base, the J end by 1 base, with 19 bases between. As DNA, the CDR3 is TGTGCCTGGAGTGAGGTGGGATCGGCCGCGTTTAACTATGGCTACACCTTC. It specifies CAWSEVGSAAFNYGYTF.

The rearrangement uses TRBV6-6 and TRBJ2-2; TRBD1 aligns across 11 bases. Germline CDR1 reads MNHNY; CDR2 reads SVGAGI (reference sequence). The J segment lost 5 bases and the V segment lost 6 bases, leaving 8 bases of the junction unmatched. CDR3 length: 16 residues. The DNA for the CDR3 is TGTGCCAGCAGACCCCCCGGGACAGGGGGTACCGGGGAGCTGTTTTTT. Its translation: CASRPPGTGGTGELFF.

The J gene is TRBJ2-5, the V gene TRBV21-1; the D call of TRBD2 is as the table states it, not checked on the DNA. The DNA end is more similar to TRBJ2-7, so the J call may be wrong. TRBV21-1 is listed as a pseudogene. The length of the CDR3 is 19 residues. CDR3: CASSRTALGGLSRPYEQYF. The CDR3 DNA reads TGTGCCAGCAGCCGGACGGCCCTGGGGGGACTCAGTCGCCCCTACGAGCAGTACTTC.